This TCR beta chain is from a study of T-cell memory formation after mild COVID-19. Findings and caveats of the study: For contracting clones, CD4+ ones sat mainly in CM and EM, CD8+ in EMRA.

The CDR3 covers 14 residues. The germline V and J ends were trimmed by 3 bases and 4 bases, with 11 bases remaining between them. Per the germline V gene, CDR1 is SGHRS and CDR2 is YFSETQ. In the case of this clonotype: Its antigen is unknown.

TCRdb fed the 5' RACE reads into MiXCR, producing one record per CDR3 protein. The sample shows some 410,000 distinct CDR3 sequences, 23% of them seen only once. The sequence came from an adult woman who had mild COVID-19 (a few samples of this study predate the infection). Cell type and time point are not known. The V call is TRBV5-1, the J call TRBJ2-1; D unresolved. What was sequenced was PBMCs or a T cell subset sorted from them (not recorded which). Here the CDR3 reads CASSSTGRYNEQFF. The DNA for the CDR3 is TGCGCCAGCAGCTCGACGGGCCGATACAATGAGCAGTTCTTC. Full variable domain (missing parts from reference TRBV5-1 and TRBJ2-1): KAGVTQTPRYLIKTRGQQVTLSCSPISGHRSVSWYQQTPGQGLQFLFEYFSETQRNKGNFPGRFSGRQFSNSRSEMNVSTLELGDSALYLCASSSTGRYNEQFFGPGTRLTVL.